The text below deals with one T cell receptor (beta chain). Treatment of the donors consisted of nivolumab and ipilimumab (plus aspirin, low-dose cyclophosphamide and low-dose radiotherapy). The data were taken from a study of low-dose radiotherapy and immunotherapy resistance in tumors. Study-wide context: Patients were treated with intravenous nivolumab at 240 mg every two weeks and were also dosed with ipilimumab at 1 mg/kg every six weeks. Cyclophosphamide went in intravenously at 200 mg/m2 every two weeks, one day before radiation and immunotherapy.

Alpha and beta chains were covered, as first-strand cDNA relied on TRAV- and TRBV-specific primers. With a constant-region primer and a V-primer adapter, TCRs were subjected to 20 to 25 PCR cycles of amplification. TCRdb analysed the reads with MiXCR anew, one entry per CDR3 protein. Altogether approximately 11,000 distinct CDR3 sequences are present, about 47% being singletons, with the ten largest covering 8% to 10%. The V and J ends lost 10 bases and 3 bases, in that order; junction bases with no gene match: 10. Germline values: CDR1 SGDLS, CDR2 YYNGEE. The CDR3 totals 15 residues. The rearrangement joins TRBV9 to TRBJ2-2; 9 bases map to TRBD1. The sequence came from a human donor with advanced metastatic prostate, ovarian, gallbladder or colorectal cancer (not recorded which). This table probably holds off-target reads from a library built for another chain. This chain's CDR3 is CAQSRDRVYTGELFF. In DNA, the CDR3 is TGTGCCCAGAGCAGGGACAGGGTTTACACCGGGGAGCTGTTTTTT.